The 11 T cell receptor beta chains listed next were all sequenced from one sample in a study of follicular helper T cells after annual influenza vaccination. Time point reported: 2014-2015 season, 7 days after vaccination. Sequencing was performed with immunoSEQ multiplex PCR; in TCRdb, only in-frame clones are kept and a portion is missing. The sample yields 2,500 to 3,500 clones, around 80% seen once. The material sequenced was CXCR5+ CD38- circulating T follicular helper cells from blood, taken 7 days after influenza vaccination. Subset defined: circulating Tfh, non-naive CD4+CXCR5+PD-1+ (ICOS+CD38+ or ICOS-CD38-). These receptors came from an adult who received the influenza vaccine.

This clone appeared once. The chain combines TRBV20-1 with TRBJ2-7; a possible D gene is TRBD1 (6 bases). This CDR3 region has 11 residues. Trimming cost V 6 bases and J 3 bases, with 9 bases left between them. Germline V gene lookup returns CDR1 DFQATT and CDR2 SNEGSKA (reference sequence). The DNA of the CDR3 is TGCAGTGCCCTGGACAGCTACGAGCAGTACTTC. This sequence encodes CSALDSYEQYF.

In nucleotides, the CDR3 is TGTGCCAGCAGCTTAACGGGGGGCATCAAGTCCTACGAGCAGTACTTC. Translation: CASSLTGGIKSYEQYF. The gene calls are TRBV7-3 and TRBJ2-7, with D perhaps being TRBD1 or TRBD2 (6 bases each). The length of the CDR3 is 16 residues. Germline V gene lookup returns CDR1 SGHTA and CDR2 FQGTGA. Trimming pared 0 bases from V and 1 base from J, leaving 13 bases between. Together with reference TRBV7-3 and TRBJ2-7, the CDR3 gives the full variable domain: GAGVSQTPSNKVTEKGKYVELRCDPISGHTALYWYRQSLGQGPEFLIYFQGTGAADDSGLPNDRFFAVRPEGSVSTLKIQRTERGDSAVYLCASSLTGGIKSYEQYFGPGTRLTVT.

The chain uses TRBV5-1 and TRBJ2-1; D is ambiguous. Germline V gene lookup returns CDR1 SGHRS and CDR2 YFSETQ. Trimming pared 1 base from V and 5 bases from J, leaving 10 bases between. The CDR3 has 14 amino acids. Here the CDR3 DNA reads TGCGCCAGCAGCTTGCTAACTTCCGACAATGAGCAGTTCTTC. It codes for CASSLLTSDNEQFF.

Written as DNA, the CDR3 is TGCAGTGCTAGAGCAGGGTTTGAGCAGTTCTTC. Translated: CSARAGFEQFF. The rearrangement links TRBV20-1 to TRBJ2-1, with a weak D call TRBD1 (5 bases). CDR1 is DFQATT and CDR2 is SNEGSKA in the germline V gene (reference sequence). Trimming cost V 1 base and J 9 bases, with 7 bases left between them. The CDR3 spans 11 residues.

This sequence joins TRBV7-9 and TRBJ1-2, with D unresolved. Germline CDR1 SEHNR, CDR2 FQNEAQ (reference sequence). This CDR3 has 15 amino acids. Trimming removed 2 bases at V and 0 bases at J, with 10 bases between. This chain's CDR3 is CASSLLVPTNYGYTF. The CDR3 coding sequence is TGTGCCAGCAGCTTACTCGTTCCTACTAACTATGGCTACACCTTC.

This chain joins TRBV19 and TRBJ2-3; 8 bases are shared with TRBD1. Trimming at V came to 11 bases and at J to 4 bases, leaving 11 bases not matched to a gene. The length of the CDR3 is 14 residues. Germline CDR1 reads LNHDA; CDR2 reads SQIVND (reference sequence). In DNA, the CDR3 is TGTGCCTCTAAGACAGGGGATCGACCAGATACGCAGTATTTT. This gives the protein CASKTGDRPDTQYF.

This clone was counted a single time. Other DNA sequences in this specimen translate into the identical CDR3. This chain links TRBV6-6 with TRBJ1-3; weak D call: TRBD1 (6 bases). CDR3 length equals 16 residues. Looked up from germline, CDR1 is MNHNY and CDR2 is SVGAGI (reference sequence). The ends were cut back, 3 bases at V and 0 bases at J, with 12 bases in the middle. CDR3 nucleotide sequence: TGTGCCAGCAGTTATGGCCAGGGGAACTCTGGAAACACCATATATTTT. This gives the protein CASSYGQGNSGNTIYF.

This chain links TRBV19 with TRBJ1-1; D may be TRBD1 (5 bases). Germline lookup yields CDR1 LNHDA and CDR2 SQIVND (reference sequence). The V gene lost 3 bases and the J gene lost 4 bases, with 18 bases spanning the gap. The CDR3 has 16 residues. CDR3 loop: CASSISKGFMSTEAFF. CDR3 nucleotides: TGTGCCAGTAGTATCAGTAAGGGGTTCATGAGCACTGAAGCTTTCTTT.

DNA of the CDR3: TGTGCCAGCATGGGACAGGGGGATCAGCCCCAGCATTTT. Encoded protein: CASMGQGDQPQHF. V gene TRBV6-1 combines with J gene TRBJ1-5; 11 bases are a match to TRBD1. This CDR3 spans 13 amino acids. In germline, CDR1 is MNHNS, CDR2 SASEGT. The V segment lost 7 bases and the J segment 5 bases; nucleotides outside the gene matches: 1.

In its sample, this clone was seen a few times. The chain employs TRBV6-5 and TRBJ1-2; the match to TRBD1 covers 7 bases. Trimming removed 5 bases from V and 10 bases from J; junction bases left unmatched: 7. The CDR3 runs 12 residues. In germline, CDR1 is MNHEY, CDR2 SVGAGI. The CDR3 loop reads CASSRQGKDYTF. The CDR3 DNA is TGTGCCAGCAGTAGACAGGGCAAGGACTACACCTTC.

The chain uses TRBV19 and TRBJ2-4; no definite D call. CDR1 LNHDA and CDR2 SQIVND come from the germline V gene (reference sequence). This CDR3 is built from 14 residues. With 5 bases removed from V and 4 bases from J, the gap between germline ends came to 12 bases. The CDR3 DNA reads as TGTGCCAGTAGTCAGGCAGGCGAAAAAAACATTCAGTACTTC. Amino acid sequence: CASSQAGEKNIQYF.